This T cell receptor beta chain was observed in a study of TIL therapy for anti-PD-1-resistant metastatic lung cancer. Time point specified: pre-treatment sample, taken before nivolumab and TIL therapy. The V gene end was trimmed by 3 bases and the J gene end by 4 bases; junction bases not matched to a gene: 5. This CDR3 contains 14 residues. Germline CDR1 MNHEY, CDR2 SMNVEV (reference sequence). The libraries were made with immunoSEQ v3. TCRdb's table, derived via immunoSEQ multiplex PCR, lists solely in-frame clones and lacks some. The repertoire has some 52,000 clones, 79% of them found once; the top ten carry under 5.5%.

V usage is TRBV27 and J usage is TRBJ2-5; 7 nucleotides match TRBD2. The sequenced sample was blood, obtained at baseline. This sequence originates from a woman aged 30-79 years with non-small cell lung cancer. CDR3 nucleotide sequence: TGTGCCAGCAGTTTCGGATCGGGAGGAGAGACCCAGTACTTC. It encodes CASSFGSGGETQYF.